Sequencing of this T cell receptor (beta chain) was carried out in a study of cytotoxic CD8 clonotypes in ibrutinib-treated CLL. Across the study: Overall, about 25 responses were partial and 2 complete; following median roughly 68 months, around 15 patients stayed remitted and about 12 progressed. Collecting the response samples happened after a median 12 months of treatment, with a range of 6 to 36.

Assay: immunoSEQ multiplex PCR; the TCRdb copy retains only in-frame clones and omits some. The sample has about 44,000 clones, about two thirds seen once. On this clone itself: The antigen is unknown.

V was clipped by 4 bases and J by 0 bases, with 13 bases between them. Germline V gene lookup returns CDR1 SGHRS and CDR2 YFSETQ. The CDR3 sequence is 15 residues long. Overall study findings and caveats: Exceeding age-matched healthy donors, baseline clonality also tracked the counts of circulating CD8+ T cells.

V usage is TRBV5-1 and J usage is TRBJ1-1; D might be TRBD1 (6 bases). The clonotype was recovered from a human donor with chronic lymphocytic leukemia. Source: PBMCs, taken after 12 months of ibrutinib treatment. Here the CDR3 reads CASSGRGEVNTEAFF. The CDR3 DNA follows: TGCGCCAGCAGCGGAAGGGGGGAGGTGAACACTGAAGCTTTCTTT.